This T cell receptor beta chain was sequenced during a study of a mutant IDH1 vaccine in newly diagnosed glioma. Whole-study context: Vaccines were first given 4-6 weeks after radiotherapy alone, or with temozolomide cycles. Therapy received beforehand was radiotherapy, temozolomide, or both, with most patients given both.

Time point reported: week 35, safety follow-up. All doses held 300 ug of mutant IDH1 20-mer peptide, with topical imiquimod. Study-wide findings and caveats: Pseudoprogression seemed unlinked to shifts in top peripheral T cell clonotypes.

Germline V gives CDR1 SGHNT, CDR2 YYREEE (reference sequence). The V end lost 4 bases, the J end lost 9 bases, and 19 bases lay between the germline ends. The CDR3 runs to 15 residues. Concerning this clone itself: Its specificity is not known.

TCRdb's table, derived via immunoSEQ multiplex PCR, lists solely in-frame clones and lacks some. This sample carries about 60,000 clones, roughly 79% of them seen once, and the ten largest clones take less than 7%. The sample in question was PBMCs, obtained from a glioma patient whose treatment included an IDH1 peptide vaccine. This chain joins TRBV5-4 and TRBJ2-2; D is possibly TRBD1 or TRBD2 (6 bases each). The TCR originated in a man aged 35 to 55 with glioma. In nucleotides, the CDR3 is TGTGCCAGCAGCCCCGGGGGCGGGACCGGCCGGGAGCTGTTTTTT. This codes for CASSPGGGTGRELFF.